This T cell receptor beta chain was observed in a study of T cells in Graves' hyperthyroidism and ophthalmopathy. Diagnoses used clinical symptoms, serum thyroxine and TRAb, thyroid ultrasound and orbital computed tomography. The CDR3 is 14 amino acids. Germline loops: CDR1 SGDLS, CDR2 YYNGEE. Trimming took 0 bases from V and 11 from J, leaving 17 bases between them. This clonotype appeared many times. Amplified TCR beta CDR3 regions derived from RNA transcripts. The HTBI primer set was used in a first-round RT-PCR of the TCR CDR3. From the multiplex PCR reads, TCRdb called clonotypes with MiXCR, one entry per CDR3 protein. The sample has 150,000 or so distinct CDR3 sequences, 9.4% seen once.

This TCR was recovered from a woman aged 18 to 35 with Graves' hyperthyroidism that later progressed to Graves' ophthalmopathy. The sample taken for sequencing was blood. The chain carries TRBV9 and TRBJ1-2, with D unresolved. The CDR3 region is CASSVDDRATGYTF. DNA for the CDR3: TGTGCCAGCAGCGTAGACGATAGGGCTACTGGTTACACCTTC.